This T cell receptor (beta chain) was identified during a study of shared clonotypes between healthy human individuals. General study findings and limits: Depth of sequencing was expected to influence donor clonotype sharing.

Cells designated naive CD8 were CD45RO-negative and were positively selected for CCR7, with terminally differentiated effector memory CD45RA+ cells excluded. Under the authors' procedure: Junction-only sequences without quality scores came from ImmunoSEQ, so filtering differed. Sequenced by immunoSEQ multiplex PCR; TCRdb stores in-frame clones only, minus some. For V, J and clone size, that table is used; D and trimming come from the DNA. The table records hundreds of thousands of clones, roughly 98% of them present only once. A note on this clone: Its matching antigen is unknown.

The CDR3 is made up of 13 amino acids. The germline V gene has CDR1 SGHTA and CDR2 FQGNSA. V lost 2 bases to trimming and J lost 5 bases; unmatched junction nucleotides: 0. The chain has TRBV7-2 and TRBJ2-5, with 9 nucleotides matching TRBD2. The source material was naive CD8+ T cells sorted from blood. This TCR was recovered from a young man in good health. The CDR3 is CASSLTSGETQYF. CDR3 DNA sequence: TGTGCCAGCAGCTTAACTAGCGGGGAGACCCAGTACTTC.